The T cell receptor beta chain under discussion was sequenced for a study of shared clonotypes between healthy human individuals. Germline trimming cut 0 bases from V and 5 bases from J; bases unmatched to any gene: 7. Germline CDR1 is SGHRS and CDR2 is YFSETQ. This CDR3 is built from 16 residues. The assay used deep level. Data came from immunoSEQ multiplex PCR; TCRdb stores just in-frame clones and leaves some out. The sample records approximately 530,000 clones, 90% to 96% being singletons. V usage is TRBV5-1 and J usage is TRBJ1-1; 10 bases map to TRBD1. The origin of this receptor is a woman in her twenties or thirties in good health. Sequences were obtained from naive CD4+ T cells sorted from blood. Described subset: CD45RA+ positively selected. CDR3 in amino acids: CASSLGLDRGQTEAFF. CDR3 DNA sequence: TGCGCCAGCAGCTTGGGCCTTGACAGGGGGCAAACTGAAGCTTTCTTT.